This T cell receptor (beta chain) was identified during a study of blood T cells in healthy people across ages. Study background: The capture of about one barcoded beta molecule per two T cells was achieved by template switching.

A second PCR of about 6 to 12 cycles used a sample-barcoded 5' primer and a J-beta primer mix. TCRdb independently ran MiXCR on the 5' RACE reads; one entry per CDR3 protein. The data contain roughly 640,000 distinct CDR3 sequences, around 31% of them seen just once; the ten biggest clones take up less than 20%. The CDR3 consists of 15 residues. V gave up 7 bases and J gave up 4 bases, with 19 bases separating them. CDR1 and CDR2 (germline): MNHEY, SMNVEV (reference sequence). The specimen was blood. The clonotype comes from a woman at least 80 years old in good health. This rearrangement joins TRBV27 to TRBJ1-1; a possible D gene is TRBD1 (6 bases). CDR3 bases: TGTGCCAGCAAGAAAAAGGACAGCCCGAGCACTGAAGCTTTCTTT. This gives the protein CASKKKDSPSTEAFF.